The next 32 T cell receptor beta chains were all read from a single sample in a study of cytomegalovirus exposure and HLA in healthy donors. PCR used 60 Vbeta primers and 13 Jbeta primers. Measured with immunoSEQ multiplex PCR; TCRdb has only the in-frame clones, and not every one. This table has 150,000 or so clones, 65% to 80% appearing once. The specimen sequenced was PBMCs. These receptors came from a woman in her 40s in good health and CMV-seropositive.

The chain links TRBV25-1 to TRBJ1-1, with 8 positions matching TRBD1. CDR1 and CDR2 (germline): MGHDK, SYGVNS. V shed 5 bases and J 2 bases; nucleotides not matched to a gene: 16. The CDR3 runs to 18 residues. This CDR3 is CASSPSITDRGFNTEAFF. Written as DNA, the CDR3 is TGTGCCAGCAGTCCCTCGATAACCGACAGGGGATTCAACACTGAAGCTTTCTTT.

The V gene is TRBV21-1, the J gene TRBJ2-7; TRBD1, the D gene given by the table, was not confirmed from the DNA. TRBV21-1 is flagged as a pseudogene. The CDR3 has 14 amino acids. The CDR3 DNA reads as TGTGCCAGCAGCAAAGAGTCAGTCTTCTACGAGCAGTACTTC. Translating it yields CASSKESVFYEQYF.

This chain joins TRBV9 and TRBJ1-6; 7 positions match TRBD1. Germline assignment: CDR1 SGDLS and CDR2 YYNGEE. Unmatched junction bases numbered 9, after V lost 3 bases and J lost 9 bases. This CDR3 region has 15 residues. The CDR3 sequence is CASSGGTASGSPLHF. The CDR3 region has the DNA TGTGCCAGCAGCGGGGGGACAGCTTCGGGTTCACCCCTCCACTTT.

This chain uses TRBV6-1 with TRBJ1-2; D might be TRBD1 (5 bases). CDR3 length: 14 amino acids. The germline gives CDR1 MNHNS, CDR2 SASEGT. V lost 6 bases to trimming and J lost 2 bases, with 13 bases between them. CDR3 in DNA: TGTGCCAGCAGAGCCACGGGGGAAAACTATGGCTACACCTTC. Protein: CASRATGENYGYTF.

Notes on this clone: Compared with germline, one end of the junction differs, possibly owing to a read error. The chain combines TRBV28 with TRBJ2-6, with 8 bases identical to TRBD1. CDR3 size: 18 residues. CDR1 is MDHEN, CDR2 SYDVKM, per germline. CDR3 sequence (DNA): TGTGCCAGCAGTCCTGCCGGACAGGGAGAATCTGGGGCCAACGGCCTGACTTTC. Amino acid sequence: CASSPAGQGESGANGLTF.

This chain joins TRBV19 and TRBJ2-5; 10 positions agree with TRBD1. The CDR3 length is 14 residues. Germline CDR1 and CDR2: LNHDA and SQIVND (reference sequence). V shed 5 bases, J shed 2 bases, and the junction held 2 bases outside the gene matches. The CDR3 protein is CASSQGQGQETQYF. CDR3 in DNA: TGTGCCAGTAGTCAGGGACAGGGGCAAGAGACCCAGTACTTC.

The gene calls are TRBV19 and TRBJ1-1; the D gene is possibly TRBD1 (5 bases). The V gene lost 6 bases and the J gene lost 8 bases, with 16 bases spanning the gap. The CDR3 spans 13 residues. The germline CDR1 and CDR2 sequences are LNHDA and SQIVND (reference sequence). The DNA for the CDR3 is TGTGCCAGTAGAGCCCGGGACGGGAGCGAAGCTTTCTTT. Its protein is CASRARDGSEAFF.

J is TRBJ2-2 and V is TRBV7-2; 11 nucleotides align to TRBD1. CDR1 is SGHTA and CDR2 is FQGNSA in the germline V gene. J lost 5 bases, V lost 4 bases, and 6 bases had no gene match. This CDR3 spans 16 amino acids. The DNA of the CDR3 is TGTGCCAGCAGCTCGGGACAGGGGGTGACTACCGGGGAGCTGTTTTTT. This encodes CASSSGQGVTTGELFF.

The chain joins TRBV28 to TRBJ2-7; D gene unclear. CDR3 length: 13 amino acids. From germline, CDR1 is MDHEN and CDR2 SYDVKM. The V end was cut by 2 bases, the J end by 2 bases, with 7 bases between. CDR3 amino acids: CASSLVVPYEQYF. Here the CDR3 DNA reads TGTGCCAGCAGTTTAGTCGTCCCCTACGAGCAGTACTTC.

V is TRBV19 and J is TRBJ2-2; TRBD1 aligns across 7 bases. Trimming cost V 3 bases and J 3 bases; bases outside gene matches: 10. The length of the CDR3 is 17 residues. Germline CDR1 is LNHDA and CDR2 is SQIVND (reference sequence). CDR3 in amino acids: CASSITPRQGDTGELFF. The DNA of the CDR3 is TGTGCCAGTAGTATCACTCCCCGCCAGGGGGACACCGGGGAGCTGTTTTTT.

The sample holds a few counts of this clone. The chain is built from TRBV30 and TRBJ1-4; no clear D. Germline CDR1 reads GTSNPN; CDR2 reads SVGIG (reference sequence). The CDR3 loop spans 12 amino acids. Trimming took off 5 bases at V and 8 bases at J, with 12 bases between the two ends. In nucleotides, the CDR3 is TGTGCCTGGGGAGGCCTAGGGGAAAAACTGTTTTTT. It encodes CAWGGLGEKLFF.

The CDR3 DNA reads TGCGCCAGCAGCTTGGACCCAGGGACCTATAATTCACCCCTCCACTTT. This codes for CASSLDPGTYNSPLHF. This chain links TRBV5-1 with TRBJ1-6; D is possibly TRBD1 (5 bases). This CDR3 spans 16 amino acids. Germline CDR1 is SGHRS and CDR2 is YFSETQ. Trimming removed 0 bases at V and 2 bases at J, with 9 bases between.

The chain combines TRBV13 with TRBJ2-7; maybe TRBD2 (7 bases). This CDR3 comprises 17 residues. Germline CDR1 PRHDT, CDR2 FYEKMQ (reference sequence). Deletions cut 0 bases from V and 0 bases from J, with 15 bases between. The CDR3 DNA follows: TGTGCCAGCAGCTTAGGGCCCGGGGGGCTAATCTCCTACGAGCAGTACTTC. Amino acids: CASSLGPGGLISYEQYF.

The rearrangement joins TRBV19 to TRBJ1-5; weak D call: TRBD1 (6 bases). V lost 8 bases to trimming and J lost 0 bases, with 11 bases between them. Germline V gene data show CDR1 as LNHDA and CDR2 as SQIVND (reference sequence). The CDR3 sequence is 14 residues long. In DNA, the CDR3 is TGTGCCAGTGGAATACAGGGTAGCAATCAGCCCCAGCATTTT. Residues: CASGIQGSNQPQHF.

The chain recombines TRBV13 with TRBJ1-1; tentatively, D is TRBD1 (5 bases). V was pared by 5 bases and J by 4 bases, with 17 bases between. Germline V CDR1 and CDR2: PRHDT, FYEKMQ (reference sequence). The CDR3 is 15 amino acids. CDR3 loop: CASSGGEGIFTEAFF. In nucleotides, the CDR3 is TGTGCCAGCAGCGGAGGGGAGGGGATTTTCACTGAAGCTTTCTTT.

This clone was counted a single time. This rearrangement joins TRBV10-3 to TRBJ1-2, with D perhaps TRBD1 (5 bases). Trimming shortened V by 6 bases and J by 5 bases, and 16 bases separated the two germline ends. Germline V gene sequence: CDR1 ENHRY, CDR2 SYGVKD. This CDR3 has 14 amino acids. The CDR3 loop reads CAIRGQLGQYGYTF. CDR3 sequence (DNA): TGTGCCATCAGGGGCCAATTGGGGCAATATGGCTACACCTTC.

This clone has only a few counts. Compared with germline, one end of the junction differs, possibly owing to a read error. V gene TRBV7-9 combines with J gene TRBJ2-3; 8 nucleotides align to TRBD2. Germline CDR1 and CDR2: SEHNR and FQNEAQ (reference sequence). The CDR3 runs 17 residues. Written as DNA, the CDR3 is TGTTCCAGCACTCTAGGGAGCGGGAGACTTAGCACAGATACGCAGTATTTT. Translation: CSSTLGSGRLSTDTQYF.

The table lists this clone with a count of one. The chain recombines TRBV30 with TRBJ2-3; 9 bases align to TRBD2. Looked up from germline, CDR1 is GTSNPN and CDR2 is SVGIG (reference sequence). The junction had 9 bases not matched to a gene; V was cut back by 4 bases and J by 4 bases. The CDR3 has 15 amino acids. Written as DNA, the CDR3 is TGTGCCTGGAATTTAGGGCTAGCGGGGTCAGATACGCAGTATTTT. Protein: CAWNLGLAGSDTQYF.

The chain employs TRBV9 and TRBJ1-6; D possibly corresponds to TRBD1 (5 bases). The germline V and J ends were trimmed by 3 bases and 9 bases, with 10 bases remaining between them. The CDR3 runs 13 residues. The germline CDR1 and CDR2 sequences are SGDLS and YYNGEE. CDR3 sequence (DNA): TGTGCCAGCAGCGCCTCAGGGCGTTCACCCCTCCACTTT. Encoded protein: CASSASGRSPLHF.

The V gene is TRBV7-9, the J gene TRBJ2-1, with 11 bases that match TRBD2. CDR1 and CDR2 (germline): SEHNR, FQNEAQ (reference sequence). V trimming: 5 bases; J trimming: 2 bases; junction bases outside the gene matches: 5. This CDR3 has 16 amino acids. In DNA, the CDR3 is TGTGCCAGCAGCGGCCGTAGCGGGGGGGCCTACAATGAGCAGTTCTTC. It codes for CASSGRSGGAYNEQFF.

This rearrangement joins TRBV6-5 to TRBJ1-2; D may be TRBD1 (6 bases). The V end lost 2 bases, the J end lost 4 bases, and 14 bases lay between the germline ends. The CDR3 has 15 residues. Germline V gene sequence: CDR1 MNHEY, CDR2 SVGAGI. The CDR3 DNA reads TGTGCCAGCAGTTACCACGCAGGGGAGGGCTATGGCTACACCTTC. This encodes CASSYHAGEGYGYTF.

The rearrangement links TRBV6-5 to TRBJ1-2; D gene unclear. CDR3 length: 14 residues. Germline V gene lookup returns CDR1 MNHEY and CDR2 SVGAGI. V was trimmed by 0 bases and J by 2 bases, leaving 7 bases between them. Here the CDR3 reads CASSYSTGNYGYTF. Written as DNA, the CDR3 is TGTGCCAGCAGTTACTCGACGGGAAACTATGGCTACACCTTC.

The gene calls are TRBV27 and TRBJ1-2; no clear D gene. The CDR3 has 13 residues. V lost 4 bases to trimming and J lost 7 bases, with 13 bases between them. The germline V gene has CDR1 MNHEY and CDR2 SMNVEV (reference sequence). CDR3 sequence: CASSSRNLAGYTF. DNA of the CDR3: TGTGCCAGCAGTTCAAGAAACCTAGCTGGCTACACCTTC.

This clone was found a few times. V gene TRBV19 combines with J gene TRBJ2-7; 9 positions agree with TRBD2. V dropped 2 bases and J dropped 1; count of bases not matched to a gene: 0. The CDR3 has 14 amino acids. Germline lookup yields CDR1 LNHDA and CDR2 SQIVND (reference sequence). DNA for the CDR3: TGTGCCAGTAGTATAACTAGCGGGTCCTACGAGCAGTACTTC. Translation gives CASSITSGSYEQYF.

This clone occurred a few times. The chain is built from TRBV19 and TRBJ1-2; no definite D call. V was shortened by 3 bases and J by 5 bases, with 10 bases between the two germline ends. CDR1 and CDR2 (germline): LNHDA, SQIVND (reference sequence). This CDR3 spans 13 amino acids. The CDR3 protein is CASSMSHLYGYTF. The DNA for the CDR3 is TGTGCCAGTAGTATGAGTCACTTGTATGGCTACACCTTC.

The chain links TRBV30 to TRBJ1-1, with 10 positions matching TRBD1. Germline-derived CDR1 and CDR2 are GTSNPN and SVGIG (reference sequence). Unmatched junction bases numbered 5, after V lost 6 bases and J lost 1 base. The CDR3 consists of 14 residues. Here the CDR3 reads CACSRDRGNTEAFF. The CDR3, as DNA: TGTGCCTGCTCCCGGGACAGGGGGAACACTGAAGCTTTCTTT.

This clone has a handful of counts. V is TRBV29-1 and J is TRBJ2-3; the D is unclear. Deletions cut 5 bases from V and 6 bases from J, with 15 bases between. The germline gives CDR1 SQVTM, CDR2 ANQGSEA. The CDR3 is 13 amino acids. Here the CDR3 reads CSVIEATWDTQYF. Written as DNA, the CDR3 is TGCAGCGTTATAGAGGCCACCTGGGATACGCAGTATTTT.

This clone has a count of ten or more. The rearrangement joins TRBV6-1 to TRBJ2-6, with 9 bases fitting TRBD1. The germline gives CDR1 MNHNS, CDR2 SASEGT. CDR3 length: 17 amino acids. The V and J ends lost 4 bases and 2 bases, in that order; junction bases with no gene match: 6. The CDR3, as DNA: TGTGCCAGCAGTGGGGGACAGGGAGCAGCTGGGGCCAACGTCCTGACTTTC. This codes for CASSGGQGAAGANVLTF.

The V call is TRBV5-4, the J call TRBJ1-2, with D unclear. CDR1 and CDR2 (germline): SGHNT, YYREEE (reference sequence). V lost 9 bases and J lost 8, with 14 bases in between. The CDR3 covers 11 residues. DNA of the CDR3: TGTGCCACCGACAAAGACGGCGGCTACACCTTC. It yields the protein CATDKDGGYTF.

The chain employs TRBV11-3 and TRBJ1-3, with unresolved D. The ends were cut back, 5 bases at V and 0 bases at J, with 5 bases in the middle. The CDR3 is 13 amino acids. Germline V gene data show CDR1 as SGHNT and CDR2 as YENEEA. The chain's CDR3 is CASSANSGNTIYF. In nucleotides, the CDR3 is TGTGCCAGCAGCGCGAACTCTGGAAACACCATATATTTT.

This chain links TRBV30 with TRBJ2-5; possibly TRBD1 for D (6 bases). This CDR3 has 12 amino acids. Trimming pared 1 base from V and 4 bases from J, leaving 7 bases between. The germline V gene has CDR1 GTSNPN and CDR2 SVGIG (reference sequence). The CDR3 is CAWSAGAETQYF. In DNA, the CDR3 is TGTGCCTGGAGTGCAGGGGCAGAGACCCAGTACTTC.

This clone was seen just once. The chain employs TRBV7-2 and TRBJ2-2, with D possibly TRBD1 on 6 matching bases. Per germline, CDR1 SGHTA and CDR2 FQGNSA. Trimming removed 2 bases from V and 6 bases from J, with 13 bases in between. The CDR3 is 15 amino acids. The chain's CDR3 is CASSLRAAGAGELFF. In nucleotides, the CDR3 is TGTGCCAGCAGCTTACGGGCCGCAGGGGCCGGGGAGCTGTTTTTT.